This TCR beta chain emerged from a study of regulatory T cells in long-lasting Graves disease. This clonotype was seen a handful of times. Libraries of TCR beta came from iRepertoire HTBI primers plus Arm-PCR of CDR3 regions. TCRdb analysed the multiplex PCR reads with MiXCR anew, one entry per CDR3 protein. Of roughly 500,000 distinct CDR3 sequences in the sample, about 20% were seen once. The CDR3 runs 11 residues. V lost 3 bases, J lost 10 bases, and 8 bases lay in between. Per the germline V gene, CDR1 is SGHRS and CDR2 is YFSETQ. Time point indicated: persistent/refractory GD, antithyroid drugs over 5 years with positive TRAb. TCR sequences were obtained from RNA taken from PBMCs.

The sequences come from peripheral blood mononuclear cells (PBMCs), collected when the disease was refractory, from a patient treated with antithyroid drugs. The genes are TRBV5-1 and TRBJ2-1; D unresolved. The TCR comes from a female donor with Graves disease. The CDR3 is CASSSSIEQFF. The DNA for the CDR3 is TGCGCCAGCAGCTCGTCAATAGAGCAGTTCTTC.